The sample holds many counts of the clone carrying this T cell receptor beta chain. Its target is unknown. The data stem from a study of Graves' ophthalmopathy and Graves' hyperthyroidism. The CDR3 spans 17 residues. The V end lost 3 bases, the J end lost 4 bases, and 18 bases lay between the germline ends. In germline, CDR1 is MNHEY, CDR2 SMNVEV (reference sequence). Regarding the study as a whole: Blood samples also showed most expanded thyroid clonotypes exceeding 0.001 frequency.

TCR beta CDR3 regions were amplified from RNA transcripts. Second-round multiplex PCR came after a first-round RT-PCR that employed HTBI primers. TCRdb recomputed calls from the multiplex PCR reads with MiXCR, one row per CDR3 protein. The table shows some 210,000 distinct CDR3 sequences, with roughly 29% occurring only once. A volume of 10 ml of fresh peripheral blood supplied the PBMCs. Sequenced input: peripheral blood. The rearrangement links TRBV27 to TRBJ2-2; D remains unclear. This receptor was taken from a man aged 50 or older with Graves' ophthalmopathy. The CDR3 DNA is TGTGCCAGCAGTTTCCCCAGCTTGTGGGGTATCACCGGGGAGCTGTTTTTT. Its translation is CASSFPSLWGITGELFF.